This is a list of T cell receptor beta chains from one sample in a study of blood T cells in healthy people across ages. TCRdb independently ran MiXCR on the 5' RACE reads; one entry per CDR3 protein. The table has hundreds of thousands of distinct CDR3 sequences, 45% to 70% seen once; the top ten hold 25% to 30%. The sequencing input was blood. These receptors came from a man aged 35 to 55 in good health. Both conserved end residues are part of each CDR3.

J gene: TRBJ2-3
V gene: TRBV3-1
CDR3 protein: CASSDPGRVSDTQYF

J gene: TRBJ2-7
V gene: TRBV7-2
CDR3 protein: CASSRGAVTYEQYF

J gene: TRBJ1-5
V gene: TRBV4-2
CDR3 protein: CASSYGRRGRGGQPQHF

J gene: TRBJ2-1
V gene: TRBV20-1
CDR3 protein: CSARSNRHGNEQFF

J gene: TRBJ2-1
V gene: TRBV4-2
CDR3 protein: CASSQDLWGSGNNEQFF

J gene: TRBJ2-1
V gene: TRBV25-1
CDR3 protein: CASSEFDTTSYNEQFF

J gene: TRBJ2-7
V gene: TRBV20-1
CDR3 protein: CSARGGSSYEQYF

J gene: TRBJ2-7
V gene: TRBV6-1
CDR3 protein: CASIYAYEQYF

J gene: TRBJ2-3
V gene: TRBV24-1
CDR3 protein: CATSDGGGGTDTQYF

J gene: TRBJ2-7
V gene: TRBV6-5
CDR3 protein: CASSYSTRLAVSYEQYF

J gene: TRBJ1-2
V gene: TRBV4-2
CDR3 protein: CASSQDATGHYGYTF